Included here is one TCR beta chain sequence, with context. No antigen is known for it. The J segment lost 0 bases and the V segment lost 2 bases, leaving 7 bases of the junction unmatched. This CDR3 is built from 17 residues. The germline V gene encodes CDR1 SGHRS and CDR2 YFSETQ. Libraries were prepared by immunoSEQ multiplex PCR; TCRdb keeps only in-frame clonotypes and omits some of them. This table holds 89,000 or so clones, around nine tenths found once. This entry belongs to a study of T cell responses to AZD1222 COVID-19 vaccine. Points from the study as a whole: There were mostly white British donors and more females than males, and clonal diversity was possibly underestimated. Spike-spanning, vaccine-associated CD4 TCRs were dominant at 160-218 and 743-854. Two doses of AZD1222 preceded a rise in Spike-specific TCR breadth and depth.

The starting material was peripheral blood, obtained 28 days after the second AZD1222 dose. The clonotype originates from an adult who received the AZD1222 COVID-19 vaccine. The chain couples TRBV5-1 to TRBJ1-5, with 8 bases fitting TRBD1. CDR3 residues: CASSFGRGHLSNQPQHF. The CDR3 DNA is TGCGCCAGCAGCTTCGGCAGGGGGCACCTTAGCAATCAGCCCCAGCATTTT.